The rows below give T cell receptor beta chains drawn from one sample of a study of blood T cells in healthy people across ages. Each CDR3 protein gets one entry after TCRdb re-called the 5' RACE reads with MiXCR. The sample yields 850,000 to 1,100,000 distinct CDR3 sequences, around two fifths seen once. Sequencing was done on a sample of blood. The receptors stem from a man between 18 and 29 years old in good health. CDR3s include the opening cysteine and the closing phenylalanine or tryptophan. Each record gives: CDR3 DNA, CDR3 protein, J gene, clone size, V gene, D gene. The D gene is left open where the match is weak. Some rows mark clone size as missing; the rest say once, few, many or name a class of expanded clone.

TGTGCCAGCAGTACCCTTAGGCGGGGGGTTCGGTATGGAAGAGAGACCCAGTACTTC | CASSTLRRGVRYGRETQYF | TRBJ2-5 | - | TRBV12-3/TRBV12-4 | TRBD2
TGCAGTGCTTTCCGAGCGGGGGGTCCGAGCTCCTACAATGAGCAGTTCTTC | CSAFRAGGPSSYNEQFF | TRBJ2-1 | - | TRBV20-1 | TRBD2
TGCGCCAGCAGCCCAACCGGGACGGCGTTTCAAACAGATACGCAGTATTTT | CASSPTGTAFQTDTQYF | TRBJ2-3 | - | TRBV5-1 | -
TGTGCCAGCAGCCAAGTTCTCCTAGCGGGGCAAGAGACCCAGTACTTC | CASSQVLLAGQETQYF | TRBJ2-5 | many | TRBV3-1 | TRBD2
TGCAGCGTTGAAGTACAGGGGAGTTACACTGAAGCTTTCTTT | CSVEVQGSYTEAFF | TRBJ1-1 | - | TRBV29-1 | TRBD1
TGCGCCAGCAGCCAGGGACAGGGAGGCGATGAAGCTTTCTTT | CASSQGQGGDEAFF | TRBJ1-1 | - | TRBV4-3 | TRBD1
TGTGCCAGCAGGAGGACAGCGTTTATATCTGCTAATGAAAAACTGTTTTTT | CASRRTAFISANEKLFF | TRBJ1-4 | - | TRBV6-1 | -
TGTGCCAGCAGCTCCGGACCTGTGAACACTGAAGCTTTCTTT | CASSSGPVNTEAFF | TRBJ1-1 | - | TRBV11-2 | -
TGTGCCAGCAGTTACGGATTCTCTGGAAACACCATATATTTT | CASSYGFSGNTIYF | TRBJ1-3 | once | TRBV12-3/TRBV12-4 | -
TGTGCCAGCAGTTTCAAAACTAGCGGGATCGATGAGCAGTTCTTC | CASSFKTSGIDEQFF | TRBJ2-1 | - | TRBV12-3/TRBV12-4 | TRBD2
TGTGCCACCAGTGATAACATTTACCAAGAGACCCAGTACTTC | CATSDNIYQETQYF | TRBJ2-5 | - | TRBV24-1 | -
TGTGCCAGCAGCCACACCTTGGGGGGCACTAGCACAGATACGCAGTATTTT | CASSHTLGGTSTDTQYF | TRBJ2-3 | few | TRBV7-2 | -
TGCAGCGCCGGACAGGGGAGGAGTGAAAAACTGTTTTTT | CSAGQGRSEKLFF | TRBJ1-4 | - | TRBV29-1 | TRBD1
TGTGCCAGCAGTTTAAATACTAACCAAGAGACCCAGTACTTC | CASSLNTNQETQYF | TRBJ2-5 | - | TRBV12-3/TRBV12-4 | -
TGTGCCAGCAGTTCGGCCGCGGGGGGGCGGAATGAGCAGTTCTTC | CASSSAAGGRNEQFF | TRBJ2-1 | few | TRBV6-2/TRBV6-3 | TRBD2
TGCAGTGCTAGTCGGCGGGGGGGCTTAGAGACCCAGTTCTTC | CSASRRGGLETQFF | TRBJ2-1 | - | TRBV20-1 | TRBD2
TGTGCCAGCAGTTACTCGTCAGGGAGGACCTCCTACGAGCAGTACTTC | CASSYSSGRTSYEQYF | TRBJ2-7 | - | TRBV6-5 | -
TGTGCCAGCAGTGTCCCAAACAATCAGCCCCAGCATTTT | CASSVPNNQPQHF | TRBJ1-5 | - | TRBV12-3/TRBV12-4 | -
TGTGCCAGCAGTGAAAGGTCAGGGGTCCAGGAGACCCAGTACTTC | CASSERSGVQETQYF | TRBJ2-5 | few | TRBV25-1 | -
TGTGCCAGCAGCTTACCCCTCCGCGGGGGCCCCGACTTCACAGATACGCAGTATTTT | CASSLPLRGGPDFTDTQYF | TRBJ2-3 | few | TRBV7-8 | -
TGTGCCAGCAGCGACAGGAACGGCTATGGCTACACCTTC | CASSDRNGYGYTF | TRBJ1-2 | - | TRBV2 | -
TGCAGCGTTGGGGCAGCCGGCACAGATACGCAGTATTTT | CSVGAAGTDTQYF | TRBJ2-3 | - | TRBV29-1 | -
TGCAGTGCCAGGACAGGGGGCTCAATCGGCTACACCTTC | CSARTGGSIGYTF | TRBJ1-2 | - | TRBV20-1 | TRBD1
TGTGCCAGCAGCCCAAAAAACGCCGGGACAGACACAATCCACTACGAGCAGTACTTC | CASSPKNAGTDTIHYEQYF | TRBJ2-7 | - | TRBV3-1 | TRBD1
TGTGCCAGCAGCGTAGGGAGCGGAGGCTACTATGGCTACACCTTC | CASSVGSGGYYGYTF | TRBJ1-2 | few | TRBV9 | -
TGTGCCAGCAGCCCCTATACAGACAAAGGCAATCAGCCCCAGCATTTT | CASSPYTDKGNQPQHF | TRBJ1-5 | - | TRBV7-2 | -
TGTGCCAGCGGTTTGTGTCCCGGGGGGCCCTTCCAAGAGACCCAGTACTTC | CASGLCPGGPFQETQYF | TRBJ2-5 | - | TRBV12-3/TRBV12-4 | -
TGCAGTGCTGTGGAGGGACAGGGATTAGGCTACACCTTC | CSAVEGQGLGYTF | TRBJ1-2 | many | TRBV20-1 | TRBD1
TGCAGTGCCGACAGGGCACCTAATCAGCCCCAGCATTTT | CSADRAPNQPQHF | TRBJ1-5 | - | TRBV20-1 | TRBD1
TGTGCCAGCAGCGTAGTTGACTACCTCTCCTACAATGAGCAGTTCTTC | CASSVVDYLSYNEQFF | TRBJ2-1 | - | TRBV9 | -
TGTGCCTGGAATACCAGGGGTAGTTCACCCCTCCACTTT | CAWNTRGSSPLHF | TRBJ1-6 | - | TRBV30 | -
TGCGCCAGCAACACAGGGGGGGTCGGAGATGGCTACACCTTC | CASNTGGVGDGYTF | TRBJ1-2 | - | TRBV5-1 | TRBD1
TGTGCCAGCAGCCTCCCCCAGGGGTCGAATGAAAAACTGTTTTTT | CASSLPQGSNEKLFF | TRBJ1-4 | - | TRBV7-9 | -
TGTGCCAGCAGGCACAGGGCGAACACCGGGGAGCTGTTTTTT | CASRHRANTGELFF | TRBJ2-2 | - | TRBV6-2/TRBV6-3 | -
TGCGCCAGCAGCCAATACGTGACACCTAACTACGAGCAGTACTTC | CASSQYVTPNYEQYF | TRBJ2-7 | few | TRBV4-3 | -
TGCGCCAGCAGCCAAGAATATGGGAGGAAACTGTTTTTT | CASSQEYGRKLFF | TRBJ1-4 | - | TRBV4-3 | -